This T cell receptor beta chain was retrieved from a study of Ad26.COV2.S vaccination and SARS-CoV-2 variants. Assay used: immunoSEQ multiplex PCR; TCRdb lists only in-frame clones, some missing. The sample holds 300,000 to 350,000 clones, about nine tenths seen once. Trimming removed 6 bases from V and 3 bases from J, with 19 bases in between. CDR3 length: 16 amino acids. Per the germline V gene, CDR1 is MDHEN and CDR2 is SYDVKM. The treatment: roughly 19 received Ad26.COV2.S at low or high dose, single or two shots; 5 received placebo; per-sample allocation not given. Sampling was done on day 63 after the first vaccine or placebo injection.

The sequences come from peripheral blood, collected in a trial of Ad26.COV2.S vaccine versus placebo. The source is a person aged 18-65 years who received the Ad26.COV2.S COVID-19 vaccine or a placebo. The V and J genes are TRBV28 and TRBJ2-3; possible D gene TRBD2, 6 bases. The CDR3: CASSQLRLEGTDTQYF. The CDR3 DNA is TGTGCCAGCAGCCAACTCAGACTAGAGGGGACAGATACGCAGTATTTT. Full variable domain (remainder filled in from reference TRBV28 and TRBJ2-3): DVKVTQSSRYLVKRTGEKVFLECVQDMDHENMFWYRQDPGLGLRLIYFSYDVKMKEKGDIPEGYSVSREKKERFSLILESASTNQTSMYLCASSQLRLEGTDTQYFGPGTRLTVL.